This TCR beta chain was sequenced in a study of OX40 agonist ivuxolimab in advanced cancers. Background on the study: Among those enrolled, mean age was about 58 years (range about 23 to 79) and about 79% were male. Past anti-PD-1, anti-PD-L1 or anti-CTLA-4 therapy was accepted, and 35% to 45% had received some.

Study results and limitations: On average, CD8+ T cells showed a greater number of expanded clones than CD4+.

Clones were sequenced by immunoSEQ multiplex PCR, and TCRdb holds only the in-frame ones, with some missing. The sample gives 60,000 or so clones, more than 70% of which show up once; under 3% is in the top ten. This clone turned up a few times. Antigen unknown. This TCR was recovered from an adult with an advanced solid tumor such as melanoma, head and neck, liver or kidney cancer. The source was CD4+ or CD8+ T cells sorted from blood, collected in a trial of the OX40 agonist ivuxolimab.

CDR3: CASSPYRVGNTIYF. The CDR3 DNA follows: TGTGCCAGCAGCCCCTACAGGGTTGGAAACACCATATATTTT. The rearrangement links TRBV7-8 to TRBJ1-3; D may be TRBD1 (6 bases). CDR3 length: 14 amino acids. V dropped 5 bases and J dropped 3 bases, with 11 bases sitting between them. Germline-derived CDR1 and CDR2 are SGHVS and FQNEAQ. The full variable domain, rest sourced from reference TRBV7-8 and TRBJ1-3, is GAGVSQSPRYKVAKRGQDVALRCDPISGHVSLFWYQQALGQGPEFLTYFQNEAQLDKSGLPSDRFFAERPEGSVSTLKIQRTQQEDSAVYLCASSPYRVGNTIYFGEGSWLTVV.